This T cell receptor (beta chain) was obtained from a study of identical twins. Whole-study findings and limits: The presence of invariant MAIT and iNKT cells could partly confound analyses of zero-insertion sequences. Abundant beta clonotypes from cord blood had fewer insertions, unlike memory repertoires, which showed none. The study found that models underestimated out-of-frame TCR alpha sharing in monozygotic twins.

Template switching added a universal primer site; cDNA carried unique molecular identifiers. TCRdb re-called the 5' RACE reads with MiXCR, one entry per CDR3 protein. The sample lists more than 200,000 distinct CDR3 sequences, 11% to 15% seen once, with approximately 10% in the top ten. The length of the CDR3 is 13 residues. Germline assignment: CDR1 MNHEY and CDR2 SVGEGT. V shed 2 bases and J shed 3 bases, with 5 bases lying between them. This clonotype came up a few times. Its antigen is not identified. The clonotype was recovered from a woman in her late teens or twenties in good health. The specimen sequenced was memory (CD45RO+) T cells sorted from blood. This sequence joins TRBV6-2 or TRBV6-3 and TRBJ2-1; D remains ambiguous. DNA of the CDR3: TGTGCCAGCAGTTACAGAGGCTACAATGAGCAGTTCTTC. This gives the protein CASSYRGYNEQFF.